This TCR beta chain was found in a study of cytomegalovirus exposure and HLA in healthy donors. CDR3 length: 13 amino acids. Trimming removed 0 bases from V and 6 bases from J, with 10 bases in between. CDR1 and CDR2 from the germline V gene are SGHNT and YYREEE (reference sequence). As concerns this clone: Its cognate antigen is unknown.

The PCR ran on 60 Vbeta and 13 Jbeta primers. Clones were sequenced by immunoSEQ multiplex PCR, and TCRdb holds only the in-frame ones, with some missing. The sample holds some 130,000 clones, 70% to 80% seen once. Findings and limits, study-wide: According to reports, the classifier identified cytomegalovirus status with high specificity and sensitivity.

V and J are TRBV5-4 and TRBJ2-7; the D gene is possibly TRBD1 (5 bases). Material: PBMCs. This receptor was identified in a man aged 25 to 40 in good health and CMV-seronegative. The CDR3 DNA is TGTGCCAGCAGCTTGGCAGGGTCGCGCGAGCAGTACTTC. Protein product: CASSLAGSREQYF.